The clone carrying this T cell receptor beta chain was observed a single time. One junction end does not reproduce the germline sequence, and a read error may be involved. These data are taken from a study of blood T cell repertoires in COVID-19. Method: immunoSEQ multiplex PCR; TCRdb's copy keeps in-frame clones and lacks some. This sample has some 200,000 clones, with around four fifths found just once. What was sequenced was peripheral blood. The clonotype originates from a woman between 40 and 55 years old with acute or convalescent COVID-19.

CDR3 loop: CASSSFNEQFF. CDR3 coding DNA: TGTGCCAGCAGCTCCTTCAATGAGCAGTTCTTC. The genes are TRBV7-2 and TRBJ2-1; D call uncertain. The CDR3 spans 11 residues. CDR1 is SGHTA, CDR2 FQGNSA, per germline. The full variable domain, completed using reference TRBV7-2 and TRBJ2-1, is GAGVSQSPSNKVTEKGKDVELRCDPISGHTALYWYRQSLGQGLEFLIYFQGNSAPDKSGLPSDRFSAERTGGSVSTLTIQRTQQEDSAVYLCASSSFNEQFFGPGTRLTVL.